What follows describes a single T cell receptor beta chain. Profiled with immunoSEQ multiplex PCR; TCRdb holds only in-frame clones, not every one. The sample includes some 180,000 clones, around 80% of them seen just once. The data were taken from a study of blood T cell repertoires in COVID-19. As for the study in general: Sources were T cells, B-cell-depleted T cells, or PBMCs; the material itself was cDNA or gDNA.

Germline assignment: CDR1 SGHAT and CDR2 FQNNGV. This CDR3 spans 13 amino acids. V lost 3 bases, J lost 2 bases, and 7 bases lay in between. Enrollment of patients from Seattle took place during active infection, with longitudinal follow-up. This TCR was recovered from a woman in her sixties with COVID-19, enrolled during active disease. Source material: peripheral blood. The V and J genes are TRBV11-2 and TRBJ2-5; D gene ambiguous. CDR3 DNA sequence: TGTGCCAGCAGCTTTGGGCAACAAGAGACCCAGTACTTC. This codes for CASSFGQQETQYF.